The source of this T cell receptor (beta chain) is a study of regulatory T cells in long-lasting Graves disease. The study's findings and limits: TRBV28, TRBJ1-2 and TRBJ2-5 were favored in persistent disease.

The V gene's germline CDR1 is MNHNS and CDR2 SASEGT. This CDR3 has 12 residues. The V gene lost 11 bases and the J gene lost 0 bases, with 8 bases spanning the gap. Arm-PCR with iRepertoire HTBI primers amplified the CDR3 regions for these TCR beta libraries. TCRdb reprocessed the multiplex PCR reads via MiXCR and lists one record per CDR3 protein. Of over 200,000 distinct CDR3 sequences in the sample, 15% to 20% were seen once. This clonotype was seen repeatedly, ten times or more. Its cognate antigen is unknown. Time point reported: newly diagnosed GD, antithyroid drugs for less than 3 months. Generation of the TCR library employed RNA extracted from PBMCs. Patients were from an endocrinology department in Xi'an, China. The same sample was also studied in work on T cells in Graves' hyperthyroidism and ophthalmopathy.

The V and J genes are TRBV6-1 and TRBJ1-5; unclear D gene. Material: peripheral blood mononuclear cells (PBMCs), obtained at new diagnosis, from a patient treated with antithyroid drugs. The sequence was obtained from a woman aged 30 to 39 with Graves disease. Here the CDR3 reads CAREGSNQPQHF. CDR3 DNA sequence: TGTGCCCGCGAGGGTAGCAATCAGCCCCAGCATTTT.